This entry concerns a single T cell receptor beta chain. Its antigen is unknown. The length of the CDR3 is 13 residues. Germline V gene sequence: CDR1 ENHRY, CDR2 SYGVKD. This sample is drawn from a study of T cells in Graves' hyperthyroidism and ophthalmopathy. Findings and caveats of the study: Among thyroid clonotypes expanded above 0.001, most also appeared in blood.

The investigators amplified TCR beta CDR3 regions from RNA transcripts. The HTBI set primed first-round TCR CDR3 RT-PCR. One entry per CDR3 protein results from TCRdb running MiXCR on the multiplex PCR reads. The sample records 30,000 to 35,000 distinct CDR3 sequences, 52% being singletons. Duration under 3 months, a NOSPECS grade of at least 4, and a Clinical Activity Score of at least 3 characterized the ophthalmopathy patients. Orbital computed tomography and thyroid ultrasound, together with serum TRAb and thyroxine and clinical symptoms, were used for diagnoses. The receptor was derived from a middle-aged woman with Graves' ophthalmopathy. This chain connects TRBV10-3 to TRBJ2-7; 8 nucleotides match TRBD1. Material for sequencing was blood. In DNA, the CDR3 is TGTGGCTGGTTCCAAACGCAGGGGGCGAAGCAGTACTTC. Amino acid sequence: CGWFQTQGAKQYF.